Below are 14 T cell receptor beta chains sequenced from a single sample in a study of T cells in Graves' hyperthyroidism and ophthalmopathy (dated by TCRdb to between 2018 and 2021). The library was produced with multiplex PCR. The listed sequencing device is Illumina HiSeq 2000. The TCR beta CDR3 regions were amplified from the RNA transcripts. For the first round of RT-PCR on the TCR CDR3, the HTBI primer set was used together with the Qiagen OneStep RT-PCR kit. TCRdb cleaned the public reads at Q25 with fastp, built clones with MiXCR and kept in-frame beta chains. Each entry merges the rows of one CDR3 protein and shows their most common DNA and genes. The sample includes 500,000 to 750,000 distinct CDR3 sequences, with 14% observed a single time. The ten most abundant clones make up roughly 6.9% of the sample. Sequencing was done on a sample of blood. These receptor sequences come from a woman aged 18-29 years with Graves' ophthalmopathy.

This clonotype was counted ten times or more. This rearrangement joins TRBV3-1 to TRBJ2-4; 10 nucleotides line up with TRBD2. Germline loops: CDR1 LGHDT, CDR2 YNNKEL (reference sequence). The junction had 8 bases not matched to a gene; V was cut back by 1 base and J by 2 bases. This CDR3 has 18 amino acids. CDR3 region: CASSQGRTSGTSKNIQYF. In DNA, the CDR3 is TGTGCCAGCAGCCAAGGAAGAACTAGCGGGACCTCCAAAAACATTCAGTACTTC.

This clonotype came up many times. In DNA, the CDR3 is TGTGCCAGCAGCTCGCTTATAGGGGGGGGATCTAGAGGGACCTACGAGCAGTACTTC. Residues: CASSSLIGGGSRGTYEQYF. V usage is TRBV11-2 and J usage is TRBJ2-7, with TRBD2 as a possible D gene (7 bases). V was shortened by 4 bases and J by 2 bases, with 27 bases between the two germline ends. Germline V gene lookup returns CDR1 SGHAT and CDR2 FQNNGV. The CDR3 consists of 19 residues.

This clonotype has a count of ten or more. The rearrangement uses TRBV27 and TRBJ2-1; D is perhaps TRBD1 (5 bases). The CDR3 is 13 residues long. Germline V CDR1 and CDR2: MNHEY, SMNVEV (reference sequence). Deletions cut 6 bases from V and 12 bases from J, with 18 bases between. CDR3 sequence reads: CASRSWGQGGQFF. CDR3 nucleotides: TGTGCCAGCAGGTCGTGGGGCCAGGGTGGGCAGTTCTTC.

A few counts support this clonotype. This chain uses TRBV4-1 with TRBJ2-3, with 8 bases identical to TRBD1. The J segment lost 0 bases and the V segment lost 0 bases, leaving 2 bases of the junction unmatched. CDR3 length: 16 amino acids. Looked up from germline, CDR1 is MGHRA and CDR2 is YSYEKL. This CDR3 reads CASSQDSGGSTDTQYF. The CDR3 DNA follows: TGCGCCAGCAGCCAAGATTCAGGGGGCAGCACAGATACGCAGTATTTT.

This clonotype was seen at least ten times. V and J are TRBV20-1 and TRBJ2-1; 14 bases align to TRBD2. CDR3 length: 18 residues. V lost 6 bases and J lost 0; bases outside the gene matches: 10. CDR1 is DFQATT and CDR2 is SNEGSKA in the germline V gene (reference sequence). The CDR3 DNA sequence: TGCAGTGCCCCAGGACTAGCGGGAGGCTTAAGCTCCTACAATGAGCAGTTCTTC. It yields the protein CSAPGLAGGLSSYNEQFF.

The V call is TRBV7-9, the J call TRBJ2-7; possibly TRBD2 for D (6 bases). V lost 4 bases and J lost 2, with 15 bases in between. Germline V gene sequence: CDR1 SEHNR, CDR2 FQNEAQ (reference sequence). The CDR3 has 15 residues. The CDR3 region has the DNA TGTGCCAGCAGCTCCGGACGTGGAGGGGCCTACGAGCAGTACTTC. Residues: CASSSGRGGAYEQYF.

In its sample, this clonotype was seen many times. This chain uses TRBV3-1 with TRBJ1-2; D gene uncertain. V was cut by 1 base and J by 8 bases, with 8 bases left in between. The CDR3 totals 12 residues. Germline assignment: CDR1 LGHDT and CDR2 YNNKEL (reference sequence). The CDR3 loop is CASSQAGWGYTF. For the CDR3, the DNA is TGTGCCAGCAGCCAAGCGGGTTGGGGCTACACCTTC.

This clonotype occurred a few times. This chain uses TRBV6-2 or TRBV6-3 with TRBJ2-5; TRBD1 agrees at 7 bases. The germline gives CDR1 MNHEY, CDR2 SVGEGT. J gave up 3 bases and V 2 bases, and 3 bases lay outside the gene matches. CDR3 length: 14 amino acids. In DNA, the CDR3 is TGTGCCAGCAGTTACGTCGGACAGGAAGAGACCCAGTACTTC. It encodes CASSYVGQEETQYF.

This clonotype was seen at least ten times. The rearrangement uses TRBV12-5 and TRBJ1-1; weak D call: TRBD1 (6 bases). Germline CDR1 and CDR2: LGHNT and FRNRAP. V gave up 1 base and J gave up 10 bases, with 22 bases separating them. This CDR3 is built from 16 residues. CDR3 amino acids: CASGLGAGLGGWGAFF. The CDR3 DNA is TGTGCTAGTGGTTTGGGGGCCGGGTTGGGGGGCTGGGGAGCTTTCTTT.

This clonotype was detected many times. J is TRBJ2-7 and V is TRBV20-1; 12 bases fit TRBD2. The germline gives CDR1 DFQATT, CDR2 SNEGSKA (reference sequence). This CDR3 spans 13 amino acids. The ends lost 8 bases at V and 6 bases at J; junction bases unmatched: 8. Here the CDR3 DNA reads TGCAGTAAGACTAGCGGGAGTAGTAGCGAGCAGTACTTC. Its translation: CSKTSGSSSEQYF.

In this sample, this clonotype turned up many times. This rearrangement joins TRBV24-1 to TRBJ2-2, with D unclear. This CDR3 is 12 amino acids long. Germline values: CDR1 KGHDR, CDR2 SFDVKD. Trimming took 7 bases from V and 4 from J, leaving 6 bases between them. CDR3: CATRRPTGELFF. The CDR3 nucleotides are TGTGCCACCAGGAGGCCCACCGGGGAGCTGTTTTTT.

V usage is TRBV7-8 and J usage is TRBJ1-2; TRBD1 aligns across 9 bases. The CDR3 length is 14 residues. With V trimmed by 4 bases and J by 8 bases, 8 bases remained unmatched. Germline V CDR1 and CDR2: SGHVS, FQNEAQ. CDR3 nucleotides: TGTGCCAGCAGCTCACGGGGACAGGGTCGGGGCTACACCTTC. Translating it yields CASSSRGQGRGYTF.

This clonotype was counted ten times or more. The chain recombines TRBV15 with TRBJ2-4; 11 bases line up with TRBD1. The CDR3 is made up of 18 amino acids. CDR1 is LNHNV, CDR2 YYDKDF, per germline (reference sequence). Germline trimming cut 4 bases from V and 0 bases from J; bases unmatched to any gene: 8. This chain's CDR3 is CATSTRDRGSLAKNIQYF. The CDR3 DNA follows: TGTGCCACCAGCACCCGGGACAGGGGGTCGTTAGCCAAAAACATTCAGTACTTC.

There are many counts of this clonotype. The CDR3 here is CASSTRQGSTEAFF. The CDR3 DNA follows: TGTGCCAGCAGTACAAGACAGGGGAGCACTGAAGCTTTCTTT. The rearrangement uses TRBV7-9 and TRBJ1-1; 8 nucleotides match TRBD1. Germline V gene data show CDR1 as SEHNR and CDR2 as FQNEAQ (reference sequence). Germline trimming cut 6 bases from V and 4 bases from J; bases unmatched to any gene: 7. CDR3 size: 14 residues.